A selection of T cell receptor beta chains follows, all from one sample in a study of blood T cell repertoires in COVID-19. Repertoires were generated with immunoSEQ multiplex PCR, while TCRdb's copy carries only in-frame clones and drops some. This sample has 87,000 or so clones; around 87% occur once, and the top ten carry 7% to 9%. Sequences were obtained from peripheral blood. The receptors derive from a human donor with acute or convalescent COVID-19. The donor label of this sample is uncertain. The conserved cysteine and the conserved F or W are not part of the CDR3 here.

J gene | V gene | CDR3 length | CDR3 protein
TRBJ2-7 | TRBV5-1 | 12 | ASSQSGGNYEQY
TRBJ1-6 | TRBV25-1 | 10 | ASAAERAPLH
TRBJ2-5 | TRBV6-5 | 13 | ASSTGASGQETQY
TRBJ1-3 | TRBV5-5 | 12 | ASSPEGFGNTIY
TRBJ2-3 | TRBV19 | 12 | ATATSGGTDTQY
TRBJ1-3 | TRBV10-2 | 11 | ASSELAGNTIY
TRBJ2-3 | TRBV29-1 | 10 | SVEFSRDTQY
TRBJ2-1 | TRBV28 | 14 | ASSRLNSGIYDEQF
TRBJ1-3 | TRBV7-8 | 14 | ASSLVQGASGNTIY
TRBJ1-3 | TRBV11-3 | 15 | ASSSASLQGMGNTIY
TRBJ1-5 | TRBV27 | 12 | ASGGQVQNQPQH
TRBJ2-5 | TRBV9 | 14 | ASSVGSGGARETQY
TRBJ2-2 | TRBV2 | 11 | ASGGQLTGELF
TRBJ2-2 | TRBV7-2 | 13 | ASSPRTANTGELF
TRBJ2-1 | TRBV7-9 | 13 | ASSPSGDYYNEQF
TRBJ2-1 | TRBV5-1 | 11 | ASSPRQNNEQF
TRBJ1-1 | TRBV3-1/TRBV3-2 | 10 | ASSQTGTQAF
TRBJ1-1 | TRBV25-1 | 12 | ASSATGKTTEAF
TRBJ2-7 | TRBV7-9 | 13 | ASSLGGIDSYEQY
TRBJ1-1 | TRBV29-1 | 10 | SVLREYTEAF
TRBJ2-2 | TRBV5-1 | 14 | ASSLGNRVGTGELF
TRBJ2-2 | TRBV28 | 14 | ASSLSRRPNTGELF
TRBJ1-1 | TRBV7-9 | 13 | ASSYLTGKYTEAF
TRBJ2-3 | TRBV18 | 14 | ASSLLAGGSTDTQY
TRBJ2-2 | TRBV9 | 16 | ASSVVLIGAANTGELF
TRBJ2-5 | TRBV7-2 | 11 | ASSLRGQETQY
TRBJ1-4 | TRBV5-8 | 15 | ASSLFRHSNSVEKLF
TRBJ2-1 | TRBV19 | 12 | ASSRGGGPNEQF
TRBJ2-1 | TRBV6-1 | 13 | ASSELAGGHNEQF
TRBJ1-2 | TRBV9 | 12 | ASSVGQGNYGYT